This T cell receptor (beta chain) was captured in a study of blood T cell repertoires in COVID-19. V was clipped by 2 bases and J by 4 bases, with 4 bases between them. CDR3 length equals 12 residues. A word on this clone: Within the sample, other DNA sequences also encode this same CDR3.

Some clones are missing from TCRdb's copy, which holds only in-frame ones; the method was immunoSEQ multiplex PCR. The sample includes more than 200,000 clones, around four fifths of them seen just once. The source is a woman older than 75 with COVID-19, enrolled during active disease. Sequencing was performed on peripheral blood. The J gene is TRBJ2-3, the V gene TRBV12-3 or TRBV12-4; D is unresolved. DNA of the CDR3: TGTGCCAGCAGTTTACTAGCAGATACGCAGTATTTT. Translation gives CASSLLADTQYF.